This TCR beta chain derives from a study of siplizumab effects on memory and regulatory T cells. TCRdb keeps only in-frame clones here, not all; method: immunoSEQ multiplex PCR. Found here are more than 75,000 clones, around 95% of them singletons; the top ten hold approximately 0.031%. The receptor was isolated from a human donor in good health. Material for sequencing was naive CD4+ T cells sorted from blood.

The chain's CDR3 is CASSQDPGARETQYF. For the CDR3, the DNA is TGCGCCAGCAGCCAAGATCCAGGGGCGCGGGAGACCCAGTACTTC. This sequence joins TRBV4-1 and TRBJ2-5; tentative D call: TRBD1 (6 bases). V was cut by 0 bases and J by 5 bases, with 13 bases left in between. CDR3 length: 15 residues. Germline assignment: CDR1 MGHRA and CDR2 YSYEKL.